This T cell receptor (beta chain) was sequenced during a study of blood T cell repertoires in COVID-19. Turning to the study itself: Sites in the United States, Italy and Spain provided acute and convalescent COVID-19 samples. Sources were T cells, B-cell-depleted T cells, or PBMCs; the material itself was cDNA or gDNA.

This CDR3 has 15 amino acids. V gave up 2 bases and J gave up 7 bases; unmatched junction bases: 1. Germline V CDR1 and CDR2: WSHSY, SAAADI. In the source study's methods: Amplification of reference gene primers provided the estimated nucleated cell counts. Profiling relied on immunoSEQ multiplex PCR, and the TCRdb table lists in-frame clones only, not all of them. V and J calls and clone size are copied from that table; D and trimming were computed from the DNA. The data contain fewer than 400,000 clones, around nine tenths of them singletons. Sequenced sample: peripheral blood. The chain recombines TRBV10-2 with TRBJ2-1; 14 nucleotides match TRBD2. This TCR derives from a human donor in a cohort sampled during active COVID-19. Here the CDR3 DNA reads TGCGCCAGCAGTGAGGGGACTAGCGGGAGAAATGAGCAGTTCTTC. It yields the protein CASSEGTSGRNEQFF.